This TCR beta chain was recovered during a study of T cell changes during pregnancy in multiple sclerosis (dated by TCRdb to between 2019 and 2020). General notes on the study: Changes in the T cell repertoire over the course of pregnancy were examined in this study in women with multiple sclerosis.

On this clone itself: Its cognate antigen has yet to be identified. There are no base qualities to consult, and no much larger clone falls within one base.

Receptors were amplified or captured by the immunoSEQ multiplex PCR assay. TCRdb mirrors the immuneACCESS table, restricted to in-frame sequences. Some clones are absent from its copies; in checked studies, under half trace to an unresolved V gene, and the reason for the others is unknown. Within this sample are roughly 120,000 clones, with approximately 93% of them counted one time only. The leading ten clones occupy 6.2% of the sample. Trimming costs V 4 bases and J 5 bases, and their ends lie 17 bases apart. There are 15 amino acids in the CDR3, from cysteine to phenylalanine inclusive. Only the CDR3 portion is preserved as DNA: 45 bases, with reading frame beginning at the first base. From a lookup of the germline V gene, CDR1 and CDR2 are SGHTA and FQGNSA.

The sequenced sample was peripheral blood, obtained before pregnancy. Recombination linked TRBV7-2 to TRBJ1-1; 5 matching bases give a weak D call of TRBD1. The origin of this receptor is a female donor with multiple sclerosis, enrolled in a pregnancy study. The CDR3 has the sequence CASSSQGSGITEAFF. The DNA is TGTGCCAGCAGCTCCCAGGGATCAGGGATTACTGAAGCTTTCTTT. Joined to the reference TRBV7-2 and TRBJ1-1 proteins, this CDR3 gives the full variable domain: GAGVSQSPSNKVTEKGKDVELRCDPISGHTALYWYRQSLGQGLEFLIYFQGNSAPDKSGLPSDRFSAERTGGSVSTLTIQRTQQEDSAVYLCASSSQGSGITEAFFGQGTRLTVV.